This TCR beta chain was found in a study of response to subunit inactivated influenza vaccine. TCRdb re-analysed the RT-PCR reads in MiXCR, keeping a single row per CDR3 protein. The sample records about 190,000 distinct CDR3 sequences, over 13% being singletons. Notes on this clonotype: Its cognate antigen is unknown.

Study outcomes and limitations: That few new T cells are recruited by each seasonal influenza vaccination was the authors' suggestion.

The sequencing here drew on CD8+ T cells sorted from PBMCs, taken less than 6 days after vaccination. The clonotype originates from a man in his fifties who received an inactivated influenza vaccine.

The CDR3, as DNA: TGTGCCAGTAGTATTCATCAGAATTACGAGCAGTACTTC. Translated: CASSIHQNYEQYF. The chain recombines TRBV19 with TRBJ2-7; D uncertain. Germline V gene sequence: CDR1 LNHDA, CDR2 SQIVND (reference sequence). The CDR3 sequence is 13 residues long. V lost 3 bases and J lost 4, with 10 bases in between.